The rows below give T cell receptor beta chains drawn from one sample of a study of T cell responses to AZD1222 COVID-19 vaccine. The table came from immunoSEQ multiplex PCR; TCRdb's copy has only in-frame clones and leaves some out. The sample comprises about 81,000 clones, roughly 85% of which are singletons, and about 3.5% rests with the top ten. Here the sequenced sample was peripheral blood, taken 28 days after the second AZD1222 dose. These receptors all come from an adult who received the AZD1222 COVID-19 vaccine. The CDR3 runs from the conserved cysteine through the conserved F or W. D genes are given only for firm matches. Some rows have no size entry. The others give once, few or many, or a class for an expanded clone.

J	V	D	length	size	DNA	CDR3
TRBJ2-7	TRBV5-1	-	15	-	TGCGCCAGCAGACCTGGACCCGGAGGGGTTTACGAGCAGTACTTC	CASRPGPGGVYEQYF
TRBJ1-4	TRBV7-9	-	16	few	TGTGCCAGCAGCTTAAGAGGCGGGGCAACTAATGAAAAACTGTTTTTT	CASSLRGGATNEKLFF
TRBJ2-7	TRBV6-5	TRBD1	16	-	TGTGCCAGCAGTTACTATAAGGGACAGGTAGCCTACGAGCAGTACTTC	CASSYYKGQVAYEQYF
TRBJ1-6	TRBV4-3	-	13	-	TGCGCCAGCAGCCAAGCTGCAGATTCACCCCTCCACTTT	CASSQAADSPLHF
TRBJ1-5	TRBV4-1	-	14	-	TGCGCCAGCAGCCAAGATGGGGGTAATCAGCCCCAGCATTTT	CASSQDGGNQPQHF
TRBJ1-3	TRBV19	TRBD1	15	-	TGTGCCAGTAATAACAGGGGAACGAACGGAAACACCATATATTTT	CASNNRGTNGNTIYF
TRBJ2-1	TRBV5-1	-	16	-	TGCGCCAGCAGCTTGGAGCCAGCGGCCATCCGGGGGGAGCAGTTCTTC	CASSLEPAAIRGEQFF
TRBJ1-1	TRBV7-9	-	12	-	TGTGCCAGCAGCTTTGGGGACACTGAAGCTTTCTTT	CASSFGDTEAFF
TRBJ2-1	TRBV6-5	-	13	-	TGTGCCGCTGCGGAGGGCTCCTACAATGAGCAGTTCTTC	CAAAEGSYNEQFF
TRBJ2-1	TRBV5-8	TRBD1	17	once	TGTGCCAGCAGCGGATCCAGGGGGCGCGGTATCTACAATGAGCAGTTCTTC	CASSGSRGRGIYNEQFF
TRBJ1-6	TRBV7-2	-	15	-	TGTGCCAGCAGCTTATGGGCCAGGGACAATTCAGCCCTCCACTTT	CASSLWARDNSALHF
TRBJ2-3	TRBV28	-	14	-	TGTGCCAGCAGGCCCCCCACGCCCCCAGATACGCAGTATTTT	CASRPPTPPDTQYF
TRBJ1-4	TRBV11-2	-	15	-	TGTGCCAGCAGCTTAACTCGGAGGGCCGGGGGAAAACTGTTTTTT	CASSLTRRAGGKLFF
TRBJ1-3	TRBV7-9	-	17	-	TGTGCCAGCAGCTTATCCCCAGGTGACAACTCTGGAAACACCATATATTTT	CASSLSPGDNSGNTIYF
TRBJ1-2	TRBV19	TRBD1	17	-	TGTGCCAGTAGTATAGCCGGGACAGCTTCACGAAACTATGGCTACACCTTC	CASSIAGTASRNYGYTF
TRBJ2-7	TRBV19	TRBD2	16	-	TGTGCCAGTAGTATACGGTCCGGGACTAGCTACTACGAGCAGTACTTC	CASSIRSGTSYYEQYF
TRBJ1-5	TRBV5-1	TRBD1	16	-	TGCGCCAGCAGCTTAGGTGACAGGGGGATTGGTCAGCCCCAGCATTTT	CASSLGDRGIGQPQHF
TRBJ2-1	TRBV4-1	TRBD2	17	-	TGCGCCAGCAGCCAAACAGGACTAGCGGGACCCTACAATGAGCAGTTCTTC	CASSQTGLAGPYNEQFF